This TCR beta chain was retrieved from a study of Ad26.COV2.S vaccination and SARS-CoV-2 variants. Treatment here: approximately 18 received Ad26.COV2.S at low or high dose, single or two shots; roughly five received placebo; per-sample allocation not given. Samples were taken on day 63 after the first vaccine or placebo injection. In Boston, the donor was an adult between 18-55 years of age. The administered vaccine (an Ad26 vector) expressed Wuhan-strain SARS-CoV-2 spike. The CDR3 spans 17 residues. Data came from immunoSEQ multiplex PCR; TCRdb stores just in-frame clones and leaves some out. The sample consists of around 420,000 clones, approximately 90% of them appearing once.

The source is a person between 18 and 60 years old who received the Ad26.COV2.S COVID-19 vaccine or a placebo. The rearrangement links TRBV21-1 to TRBJ2-3; the D call of TRBD2 is as the table states it, not checked on the DNA. TRBV21-1 is given as a pseudogene. This specimen was peripheral blood, taken in a trial of Ad26.COV2.S vaccine versus placebo. The chain's CDR3 is CASSILCSGGRTDTQYF. The CDR3 DNA follows: TGTGCCAGCAGCATCCTCTGTAGCGGGGGGAGAACAGATACGCAGTATTTT.